The source of this TCR beta chain is a study of a mutant IDH1 vaccine in newly diagnosed glioma. Study-wide background: Treated patients, averaging about 40 years, were around 62% male and roughly 38% female. Study observations and caveats: It was approximately 92% of patients that developed vaccine-induced immune responses. Pseudoprogression looked unconnected to shifts in top peripheral T cell clonotypes.

The table lists this clone with a count of one. Its target is unknown. The sample's time point: week 11, during vaccination. In every dose of vaccine, 300 ug of mutant IDH1 20-mer peptide was given alongside topical imiquimod. Donor tumors were new WHO grade 3 or 4 IDH1-mutant, ATRX-lost astrocytomas. Germline CDR1 reads KGHSH; CDR2 reads LQKENI. CDR3 length equals 13 residues. V shed 6 bases and J shed 2 bases, with 10 bases lying between them. Profiling relied on immunoSEQ multiplex PCR, and the TCRdb table lists in-frame clones only, not all of them. The sample comprises around 60,000 clones, approximately 88% of which are singletons, and roughly 9% rests with the top ten.

This chain links TRBV18 with TRBJ1-2; D gene unclear. This receptor was obtained from a woman aged 45-60 years with glioma. The source material was PBMCs, sampled from a glioma patient whose treatment included an IDH1 peptide vaccine. The CDR3: CASSPTANYGYTF. The CDR3 region has the DNA TGTGCCAGCTCCCCCACGGCGAACTATGGCTACACCTTC.